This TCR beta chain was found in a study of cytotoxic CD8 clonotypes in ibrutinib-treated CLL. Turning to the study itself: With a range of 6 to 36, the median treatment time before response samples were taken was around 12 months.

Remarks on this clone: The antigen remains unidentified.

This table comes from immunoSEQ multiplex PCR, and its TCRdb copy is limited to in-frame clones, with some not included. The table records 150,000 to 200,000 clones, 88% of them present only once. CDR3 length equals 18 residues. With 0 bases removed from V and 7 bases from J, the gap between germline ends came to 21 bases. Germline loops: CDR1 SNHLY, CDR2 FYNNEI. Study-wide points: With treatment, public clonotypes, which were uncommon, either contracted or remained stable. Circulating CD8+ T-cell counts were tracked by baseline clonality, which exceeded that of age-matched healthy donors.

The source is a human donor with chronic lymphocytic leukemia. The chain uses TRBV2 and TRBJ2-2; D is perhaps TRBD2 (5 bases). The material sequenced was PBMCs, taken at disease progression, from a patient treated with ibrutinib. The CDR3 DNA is TGTGCCAGCAGTGAAGCCCGGAAGGGAGCGATGATCGGCGGGGAGCTGTTTTTT. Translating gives CASSEARKGAMIGGELFF.